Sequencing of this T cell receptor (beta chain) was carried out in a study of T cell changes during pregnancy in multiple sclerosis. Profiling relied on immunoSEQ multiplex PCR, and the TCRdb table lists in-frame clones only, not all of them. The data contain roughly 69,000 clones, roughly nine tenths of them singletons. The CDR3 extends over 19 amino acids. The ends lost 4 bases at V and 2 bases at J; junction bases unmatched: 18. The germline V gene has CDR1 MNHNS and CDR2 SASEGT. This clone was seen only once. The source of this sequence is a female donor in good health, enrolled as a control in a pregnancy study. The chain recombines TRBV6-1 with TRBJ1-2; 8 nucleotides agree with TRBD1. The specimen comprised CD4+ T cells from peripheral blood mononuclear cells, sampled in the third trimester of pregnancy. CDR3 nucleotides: TGTGCCAGCAGTGTAGAAACGACAGGGGCTTATTATTTGAACTATGGCTACACCTTC. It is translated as CASSVETTGAYYLNYGYTF.